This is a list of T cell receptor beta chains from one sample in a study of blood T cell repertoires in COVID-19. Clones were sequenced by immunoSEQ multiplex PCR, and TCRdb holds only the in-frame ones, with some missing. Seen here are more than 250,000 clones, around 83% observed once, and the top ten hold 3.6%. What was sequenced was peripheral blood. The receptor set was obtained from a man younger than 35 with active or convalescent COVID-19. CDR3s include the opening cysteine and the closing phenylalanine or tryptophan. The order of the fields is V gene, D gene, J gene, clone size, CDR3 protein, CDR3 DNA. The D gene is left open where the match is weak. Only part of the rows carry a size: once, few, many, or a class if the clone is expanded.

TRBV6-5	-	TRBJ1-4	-	CASSYGGAKDEKLFF	TGTGCCAGCAGTTACGGGGGCGCAAAGGATGAAAAACTGTTTTTT
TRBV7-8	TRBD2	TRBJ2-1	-	CASSLVAASGRNEQFF	TGTGCCAGCAGCTTAGTGGCGGCTAGCGGGAGGAATGAGCAGTTCTTC
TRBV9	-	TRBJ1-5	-	CASSPPGHNQPQHF	TGTGCCAGCAGCCCGCCGGGACACAATCAGCCCCAGCATTTT
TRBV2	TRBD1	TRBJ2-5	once	CASRRSGQQETQYF	TGTGCCAGCAGACGCTCGGGACAGCAAGAGACCCAGTACTTC
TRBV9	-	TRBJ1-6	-	CASSANNSPLHF	TGTGCCAGCAGCGCTAATAATTCACCCCTCCACTTT
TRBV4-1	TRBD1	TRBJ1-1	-	CASSHRDSLSEAFF	TGCGCCAGCAGCCACCGGGACAGTTTATCTGAAGCTTTCTTT
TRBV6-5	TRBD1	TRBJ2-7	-	CASTLTGNEQYF	TGTGCCAGCACCCTGACAGGGAACGAGCAGTACTTC
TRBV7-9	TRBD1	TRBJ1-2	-	CASSLGGQARDYGYTF	TGTGCCAGCAGCTTAGGCGGACAGGCTCGTGACTATGGCTACACCTTC
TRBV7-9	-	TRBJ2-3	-	CASSLAGHTDTQYF	TGTGCCAGCAGCTTAGCGGGGCACACAGATACGCAGTATTTT
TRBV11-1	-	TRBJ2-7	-	CASSLAGSINEQYF	TGTGCCAGCAGCTTAGCCGGGAGCATCAACGAGCAGTACTTC
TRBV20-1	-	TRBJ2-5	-	CSASSRQETQYF	TGCAGTGCTAGTAGTAGACAAGAGACCCAGTACTTC
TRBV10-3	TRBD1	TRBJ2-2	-	CATRDSVSTGELFF	TGTGCCACAAGGGACAGCGTATCGACCGGGGAGCTGTTTTTT
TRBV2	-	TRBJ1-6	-	CASSRQNSPLHF	TGTGCCAGCAGCCGACAGAATTCACCCCTCCACTTT
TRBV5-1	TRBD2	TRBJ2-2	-	CASGVLAGDTGELFF	TGCGCCAGCGGAGTCTTGGCGGGGGATACCGGGGAGCTGTTTTTT
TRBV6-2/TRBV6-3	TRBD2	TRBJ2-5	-	CASSYGGRGQETQYF	TGTGCCAGCAGTTACGGTGGGAGGGGTCAAGAGACCCAGTACTTC
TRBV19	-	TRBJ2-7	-	CASSRLDRAYEQYF	TGTGCCAGTAGTAGATTGGACAGAGCCTACGAGCAGTACTTC
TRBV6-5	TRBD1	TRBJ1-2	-	CASRAPDRESYTF	TGTGCCAGCAGGGCCCCGGACAGGGAGAGCTACACCTTC
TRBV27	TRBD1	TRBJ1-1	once	CASSLDRGFEAFF	TGTGCCAGCAGTCTAGACAGGGGTTTTGAAGCTTTCTTT
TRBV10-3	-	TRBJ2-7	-	CAIGLQGAEDEQYF	TGTGCCATCGGGTTACAGGGAGCTGAGGACGAGCAGTACTTC
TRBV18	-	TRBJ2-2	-	CASSPQGSGGGELFF	TGTGCCAGCTCACCACAGGGCTCCGGAGGCGGGGAGCTGTTTTTT
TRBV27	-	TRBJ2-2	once	CASREGRGETGELFF	TGTGCCAGCAGGGAGGGCAGGGGGGAGACCGGGGAGCTGTTTTTT
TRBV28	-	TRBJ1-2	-	CAISTDGVLERGYTF	TGTGCCATTTCGACGGACGGAGTACTAGAGAGGGGCTACACCTTC
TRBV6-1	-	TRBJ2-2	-	CASSEGGNTGELFF	TGTGCCAGCAGTGAAGGAGGGAACACCGGGGAGCTGTTTTTT
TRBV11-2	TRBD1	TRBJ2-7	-	CASSLFLATGAVYEQYF	TGTGCCAGCAGCTTATTTCTCGCGACAGGGGCTGTCTACGAGCAGTACTTC
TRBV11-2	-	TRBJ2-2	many	CASSSDWDTGELFF	TGTGCCAGCAGCTCGGACTGGGACACCGGGGAGCTGTTTTTT
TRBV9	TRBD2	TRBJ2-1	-	CASSPRGLAGTDEQFF	TGTGCCAGCAGCCCCCGGGGACTAGCGGGAACGGATGAGCAGTTCTTC
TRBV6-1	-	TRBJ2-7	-	CASSEKGAQYEQYF	TGTGCCAGCAGTGAAAAAGGGGCACAATACGAGCAGTACTTC
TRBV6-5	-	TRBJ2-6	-	CASNHSPGANVLTF	TGTGCCAGCAACCACAGCCCTGGGGCCAACGTCCTGACTTTC
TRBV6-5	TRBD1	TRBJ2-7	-	CASSSGQGLNEQYF	TGTGCCAGCAGTTCAGGACAGGGGTTGAACGAGCAGTACTTC